This TCR beta chain was recovered during a study of blood T cell repertoires in COVID-19. Study-level information: Nucleic acid was either cDNA or gDNA, and it came from T cells, B-cell-depleted T cells, or PBMCs.

In the original processing: By means of reference gene primer amplification, nucleated cell counts were estimated. The repertoire was sequenced with immunoSEQ multiplex PCR; TCRdb's copy has only in-frame clones and lacks some. That table is the source of V, J and clone size, and D and trimming were worked out from the DNA. In the table there are some 150,000 clones, about nine tenths of which are singletons. CDR1 and CDR2 from the germline V gene are LNHDA and SQIVND (reference sequence). The CDR3 is 15 amino acids. V dropped 4 bases and J dropped 4 bases, with 14 bases sitting between them. The sequenced sample was peripheral blood. The gene calls are TRBV19 and TRBJ2-1; possibly TRBD2 for D (7 bases). The source is a human donor in a cohort sampled during active COVID-19. The CDR3 reads CASSTGGGRYNEQFF. In DNA form, the CDR3 reads TGTGCCAGTAGTACCGGGGGCGGGAGATACAATGAGCAGTTCTTC.